Listed here is a single T cell receptor beta chain. What it recognizes is unknown. TCRdb's table, derived via immunoSEQ multiplex PCR, lists solely in-frame clones and lacks some. The table shows 99,000 or so clones, with less than 85% occurring only once. These data originate in a study of OX40 agonist ivuxolimab in advanced cancers. Study results and limitations: CD8+ T cells were the subset that, on average, had more expanded clones than CD4+.

The V gene end was trimmed by 3 bases and the J gene end by 4 bases; junction bases not matched to a gene: 5. Germline lookup yields CDR1 SGHVS and CDR2 FNYEAQ. This CDR3 spans 17 amino acids. The sequence was obtained from an adult with an advanced solid tumor such as melanoma, head and neck, liver or kidney cancer. The chain joins TRBV7-6 to TRBJ2-6, with TRBD1 matching 11 bases. This material consisted of CD4+ or CD8+ T cells sorted from blood, taken in a trial of the OX40 agonist ivuxolimab. CDR3 nucleotide sequence: TGTGCCAGCAGCTTCCGGACAGGGGGCGAGGGGGCCAACGTCCTGACTTTC. Its translation is CASSFRTGGEGANVLTF.